The TCR beta chain described here comes from a study of vaccination and CD4 T cells after COVID-19. Study overall: Investigators took post-vaccine samples a median approximately 72 days after dose two, within a range of 14 to 241.

The treatment is: 10-day PBMC culture with coronavirus spike peptide pools or control peptides (ViraFEST assay). Nucleocapsid antibodies negative before and after vaccination showed an absence of prior SARS-CoV-2 infection in the healthy vaccine recipients. PBMC cultures, at under 2.5 million cells per well, received approximately 9.4 IU/ml IL-2 and 10 ug/ml peptide pools. Sequenced with the Oncomine TCR Beta short-read assay was DNA taken from cultured CD4+ T cells. From the PCR reads, TCRdb called clonotypes with MiXCR, one entry per CDR3 protein. The sample holds 10,000 to 11,000 distinct CDR3 sequences, 25% seen once. Trimming cost V 0 bases and J 3 bases; bases outside gene matches: 7. CDR3 length: 17 residues. Germline assignment: CDR1 LGHNA and CDR2 YNFKEQ. Study-level results: Convalescent patients had 304 of 307 vaccine-specific clones showing spike mono-reactivity.

This clonotype was observed a handful of times. The antigen is not known. The clonotype was recovered from a human donor who received a COVID-19 vaccine. The chain joins TRBV4-2 to TRBJ2-3; TRBD2 agrees at 9 bases. Sample: CD4+ T cells from blood, cultured in vitro, taken before SARS-CoV-2 vaccination. The DNA of the CDR3 is TGTGCCAGCAGCCAAGAGTTAAGACTAGCGGTGACAGATACGCAGTATTTT. Amino acids: CASSQELRLAVTDTQYF.